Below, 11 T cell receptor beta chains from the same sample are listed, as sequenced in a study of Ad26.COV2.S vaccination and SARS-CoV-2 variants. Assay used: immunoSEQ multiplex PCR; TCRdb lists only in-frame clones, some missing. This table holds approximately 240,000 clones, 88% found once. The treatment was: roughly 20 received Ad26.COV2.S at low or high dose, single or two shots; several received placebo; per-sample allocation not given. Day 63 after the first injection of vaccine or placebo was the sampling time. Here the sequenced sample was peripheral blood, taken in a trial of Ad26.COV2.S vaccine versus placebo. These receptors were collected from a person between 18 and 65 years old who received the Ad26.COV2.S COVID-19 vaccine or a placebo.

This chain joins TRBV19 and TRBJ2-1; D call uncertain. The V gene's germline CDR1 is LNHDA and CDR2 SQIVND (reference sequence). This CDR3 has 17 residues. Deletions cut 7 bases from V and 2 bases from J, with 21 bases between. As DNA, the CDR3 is TGTGCCAGTACCGCCGAATCGATCCATCGGCCCTACAATGAGCAGTTCTTC. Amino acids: CASTAESIHRPYNEQFF.

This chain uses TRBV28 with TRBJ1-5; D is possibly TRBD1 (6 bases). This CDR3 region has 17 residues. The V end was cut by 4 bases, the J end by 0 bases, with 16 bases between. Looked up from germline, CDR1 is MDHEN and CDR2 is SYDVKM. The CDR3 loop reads CASSSPSQGLSNQPQHF. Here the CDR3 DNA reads TGTGCCAGCAGTTCCCCGTCCCAGGGGCTTAGCAATCAGCCCCAGCATTTT. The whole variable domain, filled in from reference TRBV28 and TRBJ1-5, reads DVKVTQSSRYLVKRTGEKVFLECVQDMDHENMFWYRQDPGLGLRLIYFSYDVKMKEKGDIPEGYSVSREKKERFSLILESASTNQTSMYLCASSSPSQGLSNQPQHFGDGTRLSIL.

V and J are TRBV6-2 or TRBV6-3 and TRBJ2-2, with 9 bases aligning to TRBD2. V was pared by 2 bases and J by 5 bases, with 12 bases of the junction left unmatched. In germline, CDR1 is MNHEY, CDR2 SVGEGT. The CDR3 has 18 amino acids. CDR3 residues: CASSYPTRGGAYTGELFF. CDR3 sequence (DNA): TGTGCCAGCAGTTACCCGACTCGCGGGGGGGCGTATACCGGGGAGCTGTTTTTT.

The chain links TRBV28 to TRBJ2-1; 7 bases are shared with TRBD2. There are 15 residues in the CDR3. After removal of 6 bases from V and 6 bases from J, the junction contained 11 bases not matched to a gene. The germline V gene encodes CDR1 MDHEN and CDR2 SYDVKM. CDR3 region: CASRVRGGLVNEQFF. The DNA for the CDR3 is TGTGCCAGCAGAGTCCGGGGAGGGCTGGTCAATGAGCAGTTCTTC.

The chain's CDR3 is CASSPGQGPEQFF. The CDR3 DNA reads TGCGCCAGCAGCCCGGGACAGGGCCCTGAGCAGTTCTTC. The chain recombines TRBV5-1 with TRBJ2-1; TRBD1 matches 9 bases. The CDR3 is made up of 13 amino acids. Germline V gene lookup returns CDR1 SGHRS and CDR2 YFSETQ. V gave up 4 bases and J gave up 9 bases; unmatched junction bases: 5.

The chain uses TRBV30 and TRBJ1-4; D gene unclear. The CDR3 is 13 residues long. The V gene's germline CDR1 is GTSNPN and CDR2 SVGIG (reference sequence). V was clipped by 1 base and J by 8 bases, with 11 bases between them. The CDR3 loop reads CAWSEGIAEKLFF. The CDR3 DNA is TGTGCCTGGAGTGAAGGGATCGCCGAAAAACTGTTTTTT.

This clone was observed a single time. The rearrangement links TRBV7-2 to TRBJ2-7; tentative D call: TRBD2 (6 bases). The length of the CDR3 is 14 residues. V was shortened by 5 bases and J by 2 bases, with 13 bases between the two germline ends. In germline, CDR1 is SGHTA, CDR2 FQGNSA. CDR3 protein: CASSPRDSTYEQYF. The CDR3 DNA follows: TGTGCCAGCAGCCCGCGGGACTCGACCTACGAGCAGTACTTC.

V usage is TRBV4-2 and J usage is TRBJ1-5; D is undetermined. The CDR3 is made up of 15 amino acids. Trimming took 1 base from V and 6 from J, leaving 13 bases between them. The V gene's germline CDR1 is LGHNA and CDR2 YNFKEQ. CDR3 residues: CASSQGAGSSQPQHF. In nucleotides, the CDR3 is TGTGCCAGCAGCCAAGGGGCGGGAAGCTCTCAGCCCCAGCATTTT.

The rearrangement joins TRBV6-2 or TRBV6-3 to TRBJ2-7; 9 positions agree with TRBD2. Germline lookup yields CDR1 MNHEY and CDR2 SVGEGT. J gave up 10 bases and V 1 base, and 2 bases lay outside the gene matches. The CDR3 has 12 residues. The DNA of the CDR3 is TGTGCCAGCAGTTACTTTAGCGGGAGTCAGTACTTC. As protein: CASSYFSGSQYF.

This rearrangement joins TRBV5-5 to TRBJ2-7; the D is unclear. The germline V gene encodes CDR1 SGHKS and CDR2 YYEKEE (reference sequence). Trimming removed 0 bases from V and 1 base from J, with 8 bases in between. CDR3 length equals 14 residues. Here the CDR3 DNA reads TGTGCCAGCAGCTTGGTGGCTAAATCCTACGAGCAGTACTTC. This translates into CASSLVAKSYEQYF.

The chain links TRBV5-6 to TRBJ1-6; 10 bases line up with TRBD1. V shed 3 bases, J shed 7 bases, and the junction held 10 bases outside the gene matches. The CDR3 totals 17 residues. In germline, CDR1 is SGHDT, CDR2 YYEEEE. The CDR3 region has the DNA TGTGCCAGCAGCTCCGCGGGACAGGGGTTACGAAATTCACCCCTCCACTTT. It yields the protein CASSSAGQGLRNSPLHF.